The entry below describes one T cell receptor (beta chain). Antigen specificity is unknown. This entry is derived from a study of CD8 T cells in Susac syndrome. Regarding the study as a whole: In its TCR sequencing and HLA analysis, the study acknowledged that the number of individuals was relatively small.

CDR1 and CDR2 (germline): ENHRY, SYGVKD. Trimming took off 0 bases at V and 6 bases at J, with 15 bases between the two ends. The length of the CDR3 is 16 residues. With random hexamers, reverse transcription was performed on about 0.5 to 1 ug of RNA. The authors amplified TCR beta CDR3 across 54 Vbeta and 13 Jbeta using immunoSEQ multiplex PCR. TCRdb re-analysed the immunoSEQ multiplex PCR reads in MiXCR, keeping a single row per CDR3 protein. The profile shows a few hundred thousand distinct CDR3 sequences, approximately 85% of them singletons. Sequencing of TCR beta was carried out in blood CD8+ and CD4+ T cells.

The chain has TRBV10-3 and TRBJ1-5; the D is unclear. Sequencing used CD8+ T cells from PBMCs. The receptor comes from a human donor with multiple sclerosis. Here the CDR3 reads CAISESRSVLAQPQHF. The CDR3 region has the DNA TGTGCCATCAGTGAGTCCAGGTCAGTTCTTGCTCAGCCCCAGCATTTT.